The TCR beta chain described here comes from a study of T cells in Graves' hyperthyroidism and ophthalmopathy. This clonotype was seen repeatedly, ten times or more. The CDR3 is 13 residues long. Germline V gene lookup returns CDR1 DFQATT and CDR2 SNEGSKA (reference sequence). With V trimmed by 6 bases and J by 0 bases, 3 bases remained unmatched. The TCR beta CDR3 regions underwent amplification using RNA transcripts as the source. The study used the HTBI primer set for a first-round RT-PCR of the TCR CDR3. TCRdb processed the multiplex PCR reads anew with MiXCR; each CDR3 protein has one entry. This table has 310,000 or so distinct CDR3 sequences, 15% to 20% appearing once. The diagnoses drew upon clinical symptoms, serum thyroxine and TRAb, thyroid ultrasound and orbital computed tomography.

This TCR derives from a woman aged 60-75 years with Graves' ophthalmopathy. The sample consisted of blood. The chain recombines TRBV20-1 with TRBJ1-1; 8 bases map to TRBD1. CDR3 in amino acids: CSANRGLNTEAFF. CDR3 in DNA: TGCAGTGCCAACAGGGGGTTGAACACTGAAGCTTTCTTT.